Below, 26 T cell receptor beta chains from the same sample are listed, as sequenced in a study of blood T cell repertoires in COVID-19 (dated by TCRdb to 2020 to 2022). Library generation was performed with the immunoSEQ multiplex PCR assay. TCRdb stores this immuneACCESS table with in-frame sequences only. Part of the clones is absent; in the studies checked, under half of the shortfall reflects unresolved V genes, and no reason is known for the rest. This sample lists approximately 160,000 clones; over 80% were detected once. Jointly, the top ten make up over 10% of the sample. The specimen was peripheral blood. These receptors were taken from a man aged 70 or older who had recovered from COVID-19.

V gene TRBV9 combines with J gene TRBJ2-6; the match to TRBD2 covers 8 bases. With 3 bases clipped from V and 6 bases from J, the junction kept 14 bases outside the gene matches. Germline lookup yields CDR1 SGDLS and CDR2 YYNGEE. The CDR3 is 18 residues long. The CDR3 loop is CASSAGTRAGFAANVLTF. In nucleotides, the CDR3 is TGTGCCAGCAGCGCGGGGACTAGGGCCGGGTTCGCGGCCAACGTCCTGACTTTC.

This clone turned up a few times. CDR3 coding DNA: TGTGCCAGCAGCTATATGAGCGAGCAGTACTTC. Its protein product is CASSYMSEQYF. The chain has TRBV13 and TRBJ2-7; the D is unclear. The V and J ends lost 4 bases and 6 bases respectively, with 7 bases between them. The CDR3 spans 11 residues. Germline lookup yields CDR1 PRHDT and CDR2 FYEKMQ (reference sequence).

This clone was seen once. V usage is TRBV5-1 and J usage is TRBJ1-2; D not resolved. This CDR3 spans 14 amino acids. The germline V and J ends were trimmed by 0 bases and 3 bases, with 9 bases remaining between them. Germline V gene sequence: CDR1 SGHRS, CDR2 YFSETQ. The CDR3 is CASSLDPGYYGYTF. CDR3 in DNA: TGCGCCAGCAGCTTGGATCCAGGATACTATGGCTACACCTTC.

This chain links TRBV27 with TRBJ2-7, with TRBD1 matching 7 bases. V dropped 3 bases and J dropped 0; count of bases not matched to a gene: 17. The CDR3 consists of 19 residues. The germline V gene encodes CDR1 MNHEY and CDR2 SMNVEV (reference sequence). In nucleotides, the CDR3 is TGTGCCAGCAGTTTCTCGATCACTCCGGGACAGCGAACCTCCTACGAGCAGTACTTC. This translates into CASSFSITPGQRTSYEQYF.

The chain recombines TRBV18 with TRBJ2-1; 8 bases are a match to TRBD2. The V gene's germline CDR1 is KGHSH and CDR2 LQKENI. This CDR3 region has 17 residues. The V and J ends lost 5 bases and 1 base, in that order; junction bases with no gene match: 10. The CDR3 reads CASSTTGGLVSYNEQFF. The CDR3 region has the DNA TGTGCCAGCTCAACAACGGGGGGGCTCGTGTCCTACAATGAGCAGTTCTTC.

This CDR3 reads CASKKTAGTYEQYF. Here the CDR3 DNA reads TGTGCCAGCAAAAAAACCGCAGGGACCTACGAGCAGTACTTC. The V gene is TRBV28, the J gene TRBJ2-7, with D perhaps TRBD1 (5 bases). CDR1 MDHEN and CDR2 SYDVKM come from the germline V gene. V was trimmed by 7 bases and J by 2 bases, leaving 15 bases between them. The CDR3 consists of 14 residues.

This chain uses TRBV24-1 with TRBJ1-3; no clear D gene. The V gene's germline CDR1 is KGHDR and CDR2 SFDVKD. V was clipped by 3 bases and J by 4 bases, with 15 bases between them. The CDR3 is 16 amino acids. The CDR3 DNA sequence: TGTGCCACCAGTGATGACCCGGGTTTTGACGGAAACACCATATATTTT. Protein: CATSDDPGFDGNTIYF.

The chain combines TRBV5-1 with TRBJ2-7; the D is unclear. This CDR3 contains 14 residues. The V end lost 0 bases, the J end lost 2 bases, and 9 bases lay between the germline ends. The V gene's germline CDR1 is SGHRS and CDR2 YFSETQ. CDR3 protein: CASSLGQVPYEQYF. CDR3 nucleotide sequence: TGCGCCAGCAGCTTGGGCCAGGTCCCCTACGAGCAGTACTTC.

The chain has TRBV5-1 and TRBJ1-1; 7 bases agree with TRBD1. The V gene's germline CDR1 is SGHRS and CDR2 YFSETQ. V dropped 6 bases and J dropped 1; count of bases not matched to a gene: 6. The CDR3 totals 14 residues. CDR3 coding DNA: TGCGCCAGCACGACAGGGACTTCGAACACTGAAGCTTTCTTT. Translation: CASTTGTSNTEAFF.

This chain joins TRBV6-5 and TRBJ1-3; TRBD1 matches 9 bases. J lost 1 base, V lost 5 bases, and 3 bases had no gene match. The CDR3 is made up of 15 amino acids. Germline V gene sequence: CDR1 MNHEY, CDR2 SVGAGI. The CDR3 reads CASSRTGDSGNTIYF. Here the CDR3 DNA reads TGTGCCAGCAGTCGGACAGGGGATTCTGGAAACACCATATATTTT.

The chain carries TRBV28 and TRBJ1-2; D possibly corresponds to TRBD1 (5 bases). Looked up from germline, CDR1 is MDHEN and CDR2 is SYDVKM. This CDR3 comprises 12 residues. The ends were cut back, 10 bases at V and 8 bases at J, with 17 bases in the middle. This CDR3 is CATYKGVGGYTF. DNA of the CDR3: TGTGCCACCTATAAAGGGGTCGGGGGCTACACCTTC.

CDR3 amino acids: CASRGGAGSTDTQYF. The CDR3 DNA reads as TGCGCCAGCCGAGGGGGGGCGGGAAGCACAGATACGCAGTATTTT. This chain links TRBV10-2 with TRBJ2-3; TRBD2 is a possible D gene (7 bases). The CDR3 is 15 residues long. Germline lookup yields CDR1 WSHSY and CDR2 SAAADI. Deletions cut 8 bases from V and 0 bases from J, with 15 bases between.

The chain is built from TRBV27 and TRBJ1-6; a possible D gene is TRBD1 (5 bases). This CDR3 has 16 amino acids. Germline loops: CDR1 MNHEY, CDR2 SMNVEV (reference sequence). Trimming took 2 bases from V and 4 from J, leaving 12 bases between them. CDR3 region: CASSLGQGLYNSPLHF. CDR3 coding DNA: TGTGCCAGCAGTTTAGGGCAGGGACTATATAATTCACCCCTCCACTTT.

CDR3 bases: TGTGCCAGCAGTGAGGGTGGCAGGGTCAATGAGCAGTTCTTC. It is translated as CASSEGGRVNEQFF. The chain carries TRBV6-1 and TRBJ2-1, with TRBD1 as a possible D gene (5 bases). Germline V gene data show CDR1 as MNHNS and CDR2 as SASEGT. The CDR3 has 14 amino acids. Deletions cut 3 bases from V and 6 bases from J, with 12 bases between.

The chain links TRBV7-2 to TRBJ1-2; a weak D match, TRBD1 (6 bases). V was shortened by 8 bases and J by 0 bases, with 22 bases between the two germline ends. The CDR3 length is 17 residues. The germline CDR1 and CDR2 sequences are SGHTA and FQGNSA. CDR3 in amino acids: CASSLLFPGHTNYGYTF. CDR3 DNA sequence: TGTGCCAGCTCCCTCCTATTTCCGGGACACACTAACTATGGCTACACCTTC.

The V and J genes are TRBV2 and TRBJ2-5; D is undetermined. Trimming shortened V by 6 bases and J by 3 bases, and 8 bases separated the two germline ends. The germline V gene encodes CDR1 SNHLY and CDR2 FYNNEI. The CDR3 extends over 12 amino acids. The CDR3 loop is CASSTGEETQYF. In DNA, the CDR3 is TGTGCCAGCAGCACCGGAGAAGAGACCCAGTACTTC.

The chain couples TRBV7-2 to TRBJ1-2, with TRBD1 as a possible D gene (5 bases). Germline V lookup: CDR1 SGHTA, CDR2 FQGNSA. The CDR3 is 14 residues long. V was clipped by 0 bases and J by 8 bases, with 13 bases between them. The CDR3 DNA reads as TGTGCCAGCAGCTTAGCGGGAGGGGTGGGAGGCTACACCTTC. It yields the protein CASSLAGGVGGYTF. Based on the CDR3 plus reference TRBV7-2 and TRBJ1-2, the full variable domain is GAGVSQSPSNKVTEKGKDVELRCDPISGHTALYWYRQSLGQGLEFLIYFQGNSAPDKSGLPSDRFSAERTGGSVSTLTIQRTQQEDSAVYLCASSLAGGVGGYTFGSGTRLTVV.

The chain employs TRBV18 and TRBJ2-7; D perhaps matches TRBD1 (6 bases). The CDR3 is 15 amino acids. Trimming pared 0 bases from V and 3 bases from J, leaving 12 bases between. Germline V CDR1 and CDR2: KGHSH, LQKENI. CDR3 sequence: CASSPPSGGLYEQYF. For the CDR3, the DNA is TGTGCCAGCTCACCACCGTCTGGGGGCCTCTACGAGCAGTACTTC. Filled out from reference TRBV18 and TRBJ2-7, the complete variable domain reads NAGVMQNPRHLVRRRGQEARLRCSPMKGHSHVYWYRQLPEEGLKFMVYLQKENIIDESGMPKERFSAEFPKEGPSILRIQQVVRGDSAAYFCASSPPSGGLYEQYFGPGTRLTVT.

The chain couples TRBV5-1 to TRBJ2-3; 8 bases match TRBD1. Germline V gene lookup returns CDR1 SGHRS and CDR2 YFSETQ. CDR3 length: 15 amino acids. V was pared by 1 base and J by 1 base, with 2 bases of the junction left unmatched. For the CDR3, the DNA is TGCGCCAGCAGCTTGAAGGACAGGGGCACAGATACGCAGTATTTT. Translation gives CASSLKDRGTDTQYF.

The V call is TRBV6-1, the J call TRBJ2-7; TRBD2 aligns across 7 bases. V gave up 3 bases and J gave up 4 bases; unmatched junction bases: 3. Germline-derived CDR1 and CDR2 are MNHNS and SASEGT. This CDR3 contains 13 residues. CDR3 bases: TGTGCCAGCAGTGAGGTGGGGGGGTACGAGCAGTACTTC. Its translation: CASSEVGGYEQYF.

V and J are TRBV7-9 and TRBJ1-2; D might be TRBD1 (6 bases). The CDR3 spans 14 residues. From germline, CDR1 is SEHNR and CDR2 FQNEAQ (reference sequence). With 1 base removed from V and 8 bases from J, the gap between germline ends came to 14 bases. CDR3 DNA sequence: TGTGCCAGCAGCTTAGAGGGGGTGGCTGGAGGCTACACCTTC. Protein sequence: CASSLEGVAGGYTF.

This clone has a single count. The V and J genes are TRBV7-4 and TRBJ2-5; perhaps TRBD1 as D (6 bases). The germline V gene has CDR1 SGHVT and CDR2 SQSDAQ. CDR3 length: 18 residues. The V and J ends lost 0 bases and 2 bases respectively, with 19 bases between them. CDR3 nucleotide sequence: TGTGCCAGCAGCTTAGCCTGTTTCGTGGACAGCGTGCAAGAGACCCAGTACTTC. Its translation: CASSLACFVDSVQETQYF.

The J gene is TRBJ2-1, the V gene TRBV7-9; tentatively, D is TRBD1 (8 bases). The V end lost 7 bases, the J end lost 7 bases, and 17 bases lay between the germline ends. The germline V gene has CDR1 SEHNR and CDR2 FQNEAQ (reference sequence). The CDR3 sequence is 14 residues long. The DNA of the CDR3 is TGTGCCAGCAATTCACAGGGGGAGGGGAATGAGCAGTTCTTC. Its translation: CASNSQGEGNEQFF.

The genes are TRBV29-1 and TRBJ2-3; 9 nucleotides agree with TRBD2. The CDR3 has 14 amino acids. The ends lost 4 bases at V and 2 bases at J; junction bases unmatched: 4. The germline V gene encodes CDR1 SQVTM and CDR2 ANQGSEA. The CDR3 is CSVGLAEDTDTQYF. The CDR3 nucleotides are TGCAGCGTTGGACTAGCGGAGGACACAGATACGCAGTATTTT.

The CDR3 DNA reads TGTGCCAGCAGCTCCCGGGGCGGGACAGGGGATGGCTACACCTTC. It yields the protein CASSSRGGTGDGYTF. The rearrangement joins TRBV7-8 to TRBJ1-2; 10 bases map to TRBD1. This CDR3 has 15 amino acids. CDR1 and CDR2 (germline): SGHVS, FQNEAQ. V lost 4 bases to trimming and J lost 6 bases; unmatched junction nucleotides: 8.

The CDR3 DNA sequence: TGTGCCAGCAGCAATCAGGGGGCAGGGAATGAGCAGTTCTTC. Protein product: CASSNQGAGNEQFF. This sequence joins TRBV6-6 and TRBJ2-1; 8 bases match TRBD1. V gave up 6 bases and J gave up 7 bases; unmatched junction bases: 8. CDR1 and CDR2 from the germline V gene are MNHNY and SVGAGI (reference sequence). The CDR3 totals 14 residues.